One TCR beta chain is described in this entry. Its antigen is as yet unknown. The data were produced by immunoSEQ multiplex PCR, yet TCRdb's version contains in-frame clones alone and is incomplete. The top ten hold 4% of the sample, which has about 140,000 clones, around 90% seen once. The V end was cut by 3 bases, the J end by 8 bases, with 13 bases between. The CDR3 loop spans 14 amino acids. CDR1 and CDR2 from the germline V gene are LNHDA and SQIVND (reference sequence). The data derive from a study of T cell responses to AZD1222 COVID-19 vaccine. Study observations and caveats: Baseline serostatus was positive in only a handful of AZD1222 recipients.

This material consisted of peripheral blood, taken 28 days after the second AZD1222 dose. This sequence was found in an adult who received the AZD1222 COVID-19 vaccine. The rearrangement joins TRBV19 to TRBJ1-4, with D perhaps TRBD1 (5 bases). In DNA form, the CDR3 reads TGTGCCAGTAGTATTACAGAGGGACGAGAAAAACTGTTTTTT. This codes for CASSITEGREKLFF.